This TCR beta chain was recovered during a study of cytomegalovirus exposure and HLA in healthy donors. Study-wide findings and caveats: That first-cohort TCR clusters tended to co-occur in the 95 to 150 validation repertoires was found in a later analysis.

On this clone: Its antigen remains unknown.

The assay was immunoSEQ multiplex PCR, and TCRdb's table has in-frame clones only and misses some. The sample contains under 250,000 clones, around 87% of which appear only once. V was clipped by 2 bases and J by 5 bases, with 13 bases between them. The germline V gene encodes CDR1 MDHEN and CDR2 SYDVKM. The CDR3 runs 15 residues. The chain uses TRBV28 and TRBJ1-5; the D is unclear. The sequence came from a woman between 18 and 29 years old in good health and CMV-seropositive. Sequenced sample: PBMCs. CDR3 DNA sequence: TGTGCCAGCAGTTTAACCCCGAGGGAGGATCAGCCCCAGCATTTT. This translates into CASSLTPREDQPQHF.